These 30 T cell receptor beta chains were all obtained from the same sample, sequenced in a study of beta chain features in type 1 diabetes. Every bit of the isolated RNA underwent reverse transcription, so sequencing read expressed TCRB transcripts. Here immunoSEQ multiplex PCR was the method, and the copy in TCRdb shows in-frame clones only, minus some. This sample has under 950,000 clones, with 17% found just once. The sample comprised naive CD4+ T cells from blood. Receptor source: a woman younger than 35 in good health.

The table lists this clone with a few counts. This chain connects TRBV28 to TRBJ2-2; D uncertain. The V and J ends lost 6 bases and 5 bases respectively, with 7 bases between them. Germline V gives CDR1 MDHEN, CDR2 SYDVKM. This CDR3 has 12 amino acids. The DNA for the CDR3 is TGTGCCAGCAGAAAGGAAACCGGGGAGCTGTTTTTT. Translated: CASRKETGELFF.

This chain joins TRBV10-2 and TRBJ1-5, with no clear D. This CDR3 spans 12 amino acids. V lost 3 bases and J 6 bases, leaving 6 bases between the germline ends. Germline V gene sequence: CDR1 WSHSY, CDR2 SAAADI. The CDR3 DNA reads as TGCGCCAGCAGTGATTTTACTCAGCCCCAGCATTTT. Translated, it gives CASSDFTQPQHF.

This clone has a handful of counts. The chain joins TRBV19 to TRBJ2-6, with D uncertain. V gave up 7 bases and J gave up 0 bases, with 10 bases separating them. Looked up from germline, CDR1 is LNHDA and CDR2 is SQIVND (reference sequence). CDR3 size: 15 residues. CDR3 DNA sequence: TGTGCCAGTACCTCCGGAGTCTCTGGGGCCAACGTCCTGACTTTC. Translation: CASTSGVSGANVLTF.

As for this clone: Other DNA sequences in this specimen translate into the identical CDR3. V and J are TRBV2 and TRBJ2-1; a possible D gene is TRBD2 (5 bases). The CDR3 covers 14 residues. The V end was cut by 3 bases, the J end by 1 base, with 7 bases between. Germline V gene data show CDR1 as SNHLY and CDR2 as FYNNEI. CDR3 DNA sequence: TGTGCCAGCAGTGAGGACTTATCCTACAATGAGCAGTTCTTC. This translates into CASSEDLSYNEQFF.

The DNA for the CDR3 is TGCAGCGTTATTTCAGGGTGGGGCACAGATACGCAGTATTTT. Translated, it gives CSVISGWGTDTQYF. The rearrangement uses TRBV29-1 and TRBJ2-3; tentatively, D is TRBD1 (5 bases). Germline V CDR1 and CDR2: SQVTM, ANQGSEA. Trimming took off 5 bases at V and 1 base at J, with 13 bases between the two ends. The CDR3 runs to 14 residues.

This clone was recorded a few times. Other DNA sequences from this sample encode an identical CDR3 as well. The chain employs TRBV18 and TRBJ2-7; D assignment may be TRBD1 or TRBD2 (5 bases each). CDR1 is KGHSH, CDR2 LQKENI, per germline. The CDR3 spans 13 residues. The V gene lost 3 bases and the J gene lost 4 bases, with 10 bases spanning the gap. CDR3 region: CASSPGPTYEQYF. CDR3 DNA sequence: TGTGCCAGCTCACCGGGACCCACGTACGAGCAGTACTTC. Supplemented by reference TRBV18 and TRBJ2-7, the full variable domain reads NAGVMQNPRHLVRRRGQEARLRCSPMKGHSHVYWYRQLPEEGLKFMVYLQKENIIDESGMPKERFSAEFPKEGPSILRIQQVVRGDSAAYFCASSPGPTYEQYFGPGTRLTVT.

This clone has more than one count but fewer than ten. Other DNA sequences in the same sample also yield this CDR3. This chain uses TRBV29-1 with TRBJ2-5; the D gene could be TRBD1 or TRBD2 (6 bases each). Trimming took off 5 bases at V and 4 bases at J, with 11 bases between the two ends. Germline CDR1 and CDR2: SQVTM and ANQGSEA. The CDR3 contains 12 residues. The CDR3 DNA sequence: TGCAGCGTTAAGGGGGGAGGAGAGACCCAGTACTTC. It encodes CSVKGGGETQYF.

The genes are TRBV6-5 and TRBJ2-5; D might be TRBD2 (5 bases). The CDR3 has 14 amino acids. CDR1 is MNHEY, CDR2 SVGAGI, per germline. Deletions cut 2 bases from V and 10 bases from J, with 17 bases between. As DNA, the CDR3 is TGTGCCAGCAGTTACCGGCGGGTTTCAAGGCTCCAGTACTTC. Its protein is CASSYRRVSRLQYF.

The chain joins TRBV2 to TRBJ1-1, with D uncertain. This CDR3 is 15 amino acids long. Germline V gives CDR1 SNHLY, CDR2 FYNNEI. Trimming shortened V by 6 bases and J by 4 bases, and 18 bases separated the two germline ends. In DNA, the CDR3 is TGTGCCAGCAGCCCTCACCTCTCCTTGGGCACTGAAGCTTTCTTT. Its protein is CASSPHLSLGTEAFF. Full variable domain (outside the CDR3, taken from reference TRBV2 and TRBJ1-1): EPEVTQTPSHQVTQMGQEVILRCVPISNHLYFYWYRQILGQKVEFLVSFYNNEISEKSEIFDDQFSVERPDGSNFTLKIRSTKLEDSAMYFCASSPHLSLGTEAFFGQGTRLTVV.

CDR3 amino acids: CASKNHLTETQYF. CDR3 bases: TGTGCCAGCAAAAACCATCTGACGGAGACCCAGTACTTC. The chain links TRBV6-1 to TRBJ2-5, with no clear D. The V end was cut by 7 bases, the J end by 5 bases, with 14 bases between. In germline, CDR1 is MNHNS, CDR2 SASEGT. The CDR3 is made up of 13 amino acids.

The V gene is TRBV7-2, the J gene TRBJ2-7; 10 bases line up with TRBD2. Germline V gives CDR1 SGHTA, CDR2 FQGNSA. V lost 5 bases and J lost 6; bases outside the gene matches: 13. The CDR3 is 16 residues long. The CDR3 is CASSPRRLAGASEQYF. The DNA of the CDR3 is TGTGCCAGCAGCCCGCGGCGGCTAGCGGGAGCAAGCGAGCAGTACTTC.

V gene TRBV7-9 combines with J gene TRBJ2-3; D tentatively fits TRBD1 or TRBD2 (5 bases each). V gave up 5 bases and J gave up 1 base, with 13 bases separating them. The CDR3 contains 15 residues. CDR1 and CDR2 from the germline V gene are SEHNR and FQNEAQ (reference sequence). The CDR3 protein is CASSHQLGGTDTQYF. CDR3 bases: TGTGCCAGCAGCCACCAACTAGGGGGCACAGATACGCAGTATTTT.

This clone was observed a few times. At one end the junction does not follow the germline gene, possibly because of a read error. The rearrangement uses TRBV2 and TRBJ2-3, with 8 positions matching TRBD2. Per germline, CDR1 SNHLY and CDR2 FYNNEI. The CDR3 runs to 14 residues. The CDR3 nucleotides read TGTGCCAGCACCGGGACTAGTGGCACAGTTACGCAGTATTTT. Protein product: CASTGTSGTVTQYF.

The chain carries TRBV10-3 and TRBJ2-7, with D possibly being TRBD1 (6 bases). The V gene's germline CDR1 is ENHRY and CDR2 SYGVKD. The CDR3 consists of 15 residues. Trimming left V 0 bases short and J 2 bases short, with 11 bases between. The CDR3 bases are TGTGCCATCAGTGAGTCCCCGACAGGAACCTACGAGCAGTACTTC. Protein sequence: CAISESPTGTYEQYF.

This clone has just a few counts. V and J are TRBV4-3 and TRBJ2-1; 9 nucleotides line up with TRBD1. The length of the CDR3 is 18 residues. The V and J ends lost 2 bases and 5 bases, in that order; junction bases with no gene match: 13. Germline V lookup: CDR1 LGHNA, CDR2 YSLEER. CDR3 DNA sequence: TGCGCCAGCAGCCAAACCGCCAACAGGGGGCCTTTCAACAATGAGCAGTTCTTC. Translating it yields CASSQTANRGPFNNEQFF.

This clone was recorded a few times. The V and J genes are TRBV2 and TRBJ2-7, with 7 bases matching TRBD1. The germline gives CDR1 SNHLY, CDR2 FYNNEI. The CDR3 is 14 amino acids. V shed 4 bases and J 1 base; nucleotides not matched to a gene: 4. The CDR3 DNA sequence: TGTGCCAGCAGTGGTCGACAGGGATCCTACGAGCAGTACTTC. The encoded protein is CASSGRQGSYEQYF.

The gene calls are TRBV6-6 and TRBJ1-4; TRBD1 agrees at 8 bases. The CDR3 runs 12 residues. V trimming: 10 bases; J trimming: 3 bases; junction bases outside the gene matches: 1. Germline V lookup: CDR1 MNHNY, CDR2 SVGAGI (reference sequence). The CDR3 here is CATQGANEKLFF. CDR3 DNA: TGTGCCACACAGGGGGCTAATGAAAAACTGTTTTTT.

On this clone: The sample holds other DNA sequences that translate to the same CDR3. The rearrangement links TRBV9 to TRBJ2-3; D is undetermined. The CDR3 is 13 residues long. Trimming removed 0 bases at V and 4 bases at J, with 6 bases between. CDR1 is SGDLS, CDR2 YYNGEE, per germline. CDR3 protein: CASSVGVPDTQYF. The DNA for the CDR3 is TGTGCCAGCAGCGTAGGGGTGCCAGATACGCAGTATTTT.

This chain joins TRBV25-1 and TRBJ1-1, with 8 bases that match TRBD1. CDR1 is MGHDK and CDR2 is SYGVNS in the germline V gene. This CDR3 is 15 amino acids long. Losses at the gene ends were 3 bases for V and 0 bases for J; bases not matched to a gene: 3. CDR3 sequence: CASSDQGAVNTEAFF. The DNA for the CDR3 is TGTGCCAGCAGTGATCAGGGGGCGGTGAACACTGAAGCTTTCTTT.

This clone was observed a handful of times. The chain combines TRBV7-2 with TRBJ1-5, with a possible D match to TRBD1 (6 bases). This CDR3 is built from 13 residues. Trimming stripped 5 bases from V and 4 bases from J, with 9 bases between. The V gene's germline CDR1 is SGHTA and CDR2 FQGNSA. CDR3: CASSTDRNQPQHF. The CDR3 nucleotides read TGTGCCAGCAGCACCGACAGGAATCAGCCCCAGCATTTT.

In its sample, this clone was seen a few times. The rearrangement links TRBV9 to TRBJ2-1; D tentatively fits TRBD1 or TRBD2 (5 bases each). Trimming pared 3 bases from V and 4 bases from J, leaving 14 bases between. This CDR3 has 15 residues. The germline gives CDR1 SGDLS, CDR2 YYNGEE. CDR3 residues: CASSGGVVFYNEQFF. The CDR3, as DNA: TGTGCCAGCAGCGGAGGGGTTGTATTTTACAATGAGCAGTTCTTC.

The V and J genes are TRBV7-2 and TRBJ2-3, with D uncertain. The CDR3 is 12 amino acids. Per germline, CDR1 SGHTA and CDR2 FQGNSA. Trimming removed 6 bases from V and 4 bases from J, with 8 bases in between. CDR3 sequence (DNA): TGTGCCAGCAGTCAAGCAGCAGATACGCAGTATTTT. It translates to CASSQAADTQYF.

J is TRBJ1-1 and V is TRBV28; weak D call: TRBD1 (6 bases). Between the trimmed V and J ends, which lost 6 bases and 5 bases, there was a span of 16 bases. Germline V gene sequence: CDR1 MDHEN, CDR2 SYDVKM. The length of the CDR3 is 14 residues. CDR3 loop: CASRGPGGRTEAFF. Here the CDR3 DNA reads TGTGCCAGCAGGGGACCCGGGGGCAGGACTGAAGCTTTCTTT.

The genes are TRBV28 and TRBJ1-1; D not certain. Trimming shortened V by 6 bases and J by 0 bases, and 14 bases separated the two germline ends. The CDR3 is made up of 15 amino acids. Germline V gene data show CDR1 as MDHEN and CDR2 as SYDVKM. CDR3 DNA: TGTGCCAGCAGCTCCGGATCAATCATGAACACTGAAGCTTTCTTT. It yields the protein CASSSGSIMNTEAFF. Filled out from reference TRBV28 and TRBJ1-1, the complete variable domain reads DVKVTQSSRYLVKRTGEKVFLECVQDMDHENMFWYRQDPGLGLRLIYFSYDVKMKEKGDIPEGYSVSREKKERFSLILESASTNQTSMYLCASSSGSIMNTEAFFGQGTRLTVV.

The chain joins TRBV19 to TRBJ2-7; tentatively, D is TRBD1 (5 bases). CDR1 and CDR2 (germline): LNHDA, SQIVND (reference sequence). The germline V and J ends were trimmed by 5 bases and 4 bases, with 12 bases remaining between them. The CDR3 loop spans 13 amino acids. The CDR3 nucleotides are TGTGCCAGTAGTGTCGACAGACCATACGAGCAGTACTTC. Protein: CASSVDRPYEQYF.

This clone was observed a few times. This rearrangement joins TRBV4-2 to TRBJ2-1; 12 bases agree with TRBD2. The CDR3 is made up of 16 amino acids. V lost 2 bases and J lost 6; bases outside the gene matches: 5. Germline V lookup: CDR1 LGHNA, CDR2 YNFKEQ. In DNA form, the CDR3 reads TGTGCCAGCAGCCAAAGTAAGACTAGCGGGAGCAATGAGCAGTTCTTC. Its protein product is CASSQSKTSGSNEQFF.

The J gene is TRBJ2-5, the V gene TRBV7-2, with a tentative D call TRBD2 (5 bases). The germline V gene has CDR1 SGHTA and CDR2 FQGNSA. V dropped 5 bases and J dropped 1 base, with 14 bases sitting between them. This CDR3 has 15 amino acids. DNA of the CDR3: TGTGCCAGCAGCCCCTTTGGGAGACCCCAAGAGACCCAGTACTTC. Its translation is CASSPFGRPQETQYF.

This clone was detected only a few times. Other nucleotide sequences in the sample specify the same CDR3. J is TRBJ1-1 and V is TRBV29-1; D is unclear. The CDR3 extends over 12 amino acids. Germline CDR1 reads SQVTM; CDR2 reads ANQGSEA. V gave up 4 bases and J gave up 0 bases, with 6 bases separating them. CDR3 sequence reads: CSVGNMNTEAFF. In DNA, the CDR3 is TGCAGCGTTGGAAACATGAACACTGAAGCTTTCTTT.

The CDR3 reads CASSVSTVYGYTF. The CDR3 DNA follows: TGTGCCAGCAGTGTATCGACCGTTTATGGCTACACCTTC. The V and J genes are TRBV9 and TRBJ1-2; D not certain. The CDR3 has 13 amino acids. Trimming removed 5 bases from V and 5 bases from J, with 13 bases in between. From germline, CDR1 is SGDLS and CDR2 YYNGEE.

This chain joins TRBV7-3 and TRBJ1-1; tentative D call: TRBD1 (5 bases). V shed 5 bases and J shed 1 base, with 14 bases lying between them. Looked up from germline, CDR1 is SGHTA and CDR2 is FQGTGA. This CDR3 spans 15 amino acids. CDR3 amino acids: CASSTIRDGNTEAFF. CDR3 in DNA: TGTGCCAGCAGCACAATAAGGGACGGGAACACTGAAGCTTTCTTT.